A selection of T cell receptor beta chains follows, all from one sample in a study of T-cell memory formation after mild COVID-19. TCRdb ran MiXCR on the 5' RACE reads and lists one entry per CDR3 protein. The sample contains tens of thousands of distinct CDR3 sequences, about 23% of which appear only once. Sequenced: PBMCs or a T cell subset sorted from them (not recorded which). The receptors originated from a young man who had mild COVID-19 (a few samples of this study predate the infection). Cell type and time point are not known. The CDR3 runs from the conserved cysteine through the conserved F or W. The order of the fields is V gene, D gene, clone size, J gene, CDR3 DNA, CDR3 protein. A D gene is named only where the DNA matches it firmly. For some rows the clone size is stated as once, few or many, or as a class when expanded; others skip it.

v_gene: TRBV7-6
d_gene: -
abundance: -
j_gene: TRBJ2-2
CDR3nt: TGTGCCAGCAGCCTGGAGGGGACCCGGGGGACCGGGGAGCTGTTTTTT
CDR3aa: CASSLEGTRGTGELFF

v_gene: TRBV5-1
d_gene: TRBD1
abundance: few
j_gene: TRBJ2-4
CDR3nt: TGCGCCAGCAGCCCCTCGACAGGGCCGCTAGCCAAAAACATTCAGTACTTC
CDR3aa: CASSPSTGPLAKNIQYF

v_gene: TRBV4-1
d_gene: -
abundance: -
j_gene: TRBJ1-5
CDR3nt: TGCGCCAGCAGCCAAGAAGAGCGGAGCAATCAGCCCCAGCATTTT
CDR3aa: CASSQEERSNQPQHF

v_gene: TRBV20-1
d_gene: -
abundance: few
j_gene: TRBJ2-7
CDR3nt: TGCAGTGCTAGAGCTAGAGCCTACGAGCAGTACTTC
CDR3aa: CSARARAYEQYF

v_gene: TRBV7-2
d_gene: -
abundance: few
j_gene: TRBJ2-5
CDR3nt: TGTGCCAGCACCCTAAAGAGTGGGGTTTCTTTGGAGTACTTC
CDR3aa: CASTLKSGVSLEYF

v_gene: TRBV5-1
d_gene: -
abundance: few
j_gene: TRBJ1-1
CDR3nt: TGCGCCAGCAGATGGGACACCCCGGGAGGAGCTTTCTTT
CDR3aa: CASRWDTPGGAFF

v_gene: TRBV6-5
d_gene: TRBD2
abundance: -
j_gene: TRBJ2-5
CDR3nt: TGTGCCAGCAGCCAAGGACTAGCGGGGGGCGGTGAGACCCAGTACTTC
CDR3aa: CASSQGLAGGGETQYF

v_gene: TRBV4-3
d_gene: -
abundance: many
j_gene: TRBJ2-7
CDR3nt: TGCGCCAGCAGCCAAGAAGGATACGCTCTCGAGCAGTACTTC
CDR3aa: CASSQEGYALEQYF

v_gene: TRBV9
d_gene: -
abundance: once
j_gene: TRBJ1-2
CDR3nt: TGTGCCAGCAGCGAAACAGGCATAGCCTATGGCTACACCTTC
CDR3aa: CASSETGIAYGYTF

v_gene: TRBV7-6
d_gene: -
abundance: -
j_gene: TRBJ2-5
CDR3nt: TGTGCCAGCAGCTTAGGGGGGCAGCGGGTCAAGGAAGAGACCCAGTACTTC
CDR3aa: CASSLGGQRVKEETQYF

v_gene: TRBV5-6
d_gene: -
abundance: -
j_gene: TRBJ2-3
CDR3nt: TGTGCCAGCAGCATTGGGGGGCGCACAGATACGCAGTATTTT
CDR3aa: CASSIGGRTDTQYF

v_gene: TRBV11-2
d_gene: -
abundance: few
j_gene: TRBJ2-2
CDR3nt: TGTGCCAGCAGCCTCATCGGGGTTACCGGGGAGCTGTTTTTT
CDR3aa: CASSLIGVTGELFF

v_gene: TRBV12-3/TRBV12-4
d_gene: -
abundance: -
j_gene: TRBJ2-3
CDR3nt: TGTGCCAGCAGTCTCATACCACCAGATACGCAGTATTTT
CDR3aa: CASSLIPPDTQYF

v_gene: TRBV2
d_gene: -
abundance: -
j_gene: TRBJ1-5
CDR3nt: TGTGCCAGCACCTGGTTGGACAACGCTAGCAATCAGCCCCAGCATTTT
CDR3aa: CASTWLDNASNQPQHF

v_gene: TRBV5-1
d_gene: -
abundance: few
j_gene: TRBJ2-1
CDR3nt: TGCGCCAGCAGCCCTGGGATTAACCTGCGCCCCTCCTACAATGAGCAGTTCTTC
CDR3aa: CASSPGINLRPSYNEQFF

v_gene: TRBV5-1
d_gene: -
abundance: -
j_gene: TRBJ2-7
CDR3nt: TGCGCCAGCAGCTTGGGGGCCTACTACGAGCAGTACTTC
CDR3aa: CASSLGAYYEQYF

v_gene: TRBV7-2
d_gene: -
abundance: few
j_gene: TRBJ2-1
CDR3nt: TGTGCCAGCAGCTTAGTATTTCCGGGGGCTATCGGTGAGCAGTTCTTC
CDR3aa: CASSLVFPGAIGEQFF

v_gene: TRBV19
d_gene: -
abundance: -
j_gene: TRBJ2-1
CDR3nt: TGTGCCAGTAGTATCACGCGTGGGCCGTTCGATGAGCAGTTCTTC
CDR3aa: CASSITRGPFDEQFF

v_gene: TRBV7-9
d_gene: -
abundance: -
j_gene: TRBJ2-3
CDR3nt: TGTGCCAGCGCCCCGGGGCTGGGCACAGATACGCAGTATTTT
CDR3aa: CASAPGLGTDTQYF

v_gene: TRBV6-4
d_gene: -
abundance: medium-sized
j_gene: TRBJ2-6
CDR3nt: TGTGCCAGCAGTGACAACTCTGGGGCCAACGTCCTGACTTTC
CDR3aa: CASSDNSGANVLTF

v_gene: TRBV6-1
d_gene: -
abundance: -
j_gene: TRBJ2-6
CDR3nt: TGTGCCAGCAGCGAGCTCCAGGCCCGCTCTGGGGCCAACGTCCTGACTTTC
CDR3aa: CASSELQARSGANVLTF

v_gene: TRBV10-2
d_gene: TRBD1
abundance: few
j_gene: TRBJ1-2
CDR3nt: TGCGCCAGCAGTGAGTCGACAGGGGCACCTTATGGCTACACCTTC
CDR3aa: CASSESTGAPYGYTF

v_gene: TRBV14
d_gene: -
abundance: -
j_gene: TRBJ1-1
CDR3nt: TGTGCCAGCAGCCAAGGGCGCGGCCGAGGTGAAGCTTTCTTT
CDR3aa: CASSQGRGRGEAFF

v_gene: TRBV28
d_gene: TRBD2
abundance: -
j_gene: TRBJ2-1
CDR3nt: TGTGCCAGCAGTTCCCGGGGACTAGCGGGGGTCCACCCCCCCAACAATGAGCAGTTCTTC
CDR3aa: CASSSRGLAGVHPPNNEQFF

v_gene: TRBV4-1
d_gene: TRBD1
abundance: -
j_gene: TRBJ1-6
CDR3nt: TGCGCCAGCAGCCAAGATGTAACAGGGGTATCACCCCTCCACTTT
CDR3aa: CASSQDVTGVSPLHF

v_gene: TRBV6-5
d_gene: TRBD2
abundance: many
j_gene: TRBJ2-2
CDR3nt: TGTGCCAGCAGCCGGCCGATCGGGGGGGGATCCACCGGGGAGCTGTTTTTT
CDR3aa: CASSRPIGGGSTGELFF